A single sample is the source of the 29 T cell receptor beta chains below, sequenced in a study of blood T cell repertoires in COVID-19. TCRdb's table, derived via immunoSEQ multiplex PCR, lists solely in-frame clones and lacks some. The sample shows 330,000 or so clones, around nine tenths of them seen only once. The specimen sequenced was PBMCs or T cells enriched from blood (not recorded which). The receptors were sampled from a woman aged 30 to 39 who had been exposed to COVID-19.

This chain connects TRBV27 to TRBJ2-1; TRBD1 agrees at 9 bases. The ends lost 7 bases at V and 9 bases at J; junction bases unmatched: 13. CDR1 MNHEY and CDR2 SMNVEV come from the germline V gene (reference sequence). The CDR3 runs to 15 residues. The CDR3 sequence is CASTIADRGGCEQFF. The CDR3 DNA is TGTGCCAGCACCATCGCGGACAGGGGCGGGTGTGAGCAGTTCTTC.

Here the CDR3 DNA reads TGCGCCAGCAGTGAACGGGACTCCTACGAGCAGTACTTC. This codes for CASSERDSYEQYF. The chain joins TRBV10-2 to TRBJ2-7; D is possibly TRBD2 (5 bases). Germline CDR1 is WSHSY and CDR2 is SAAADI. The V end was cut by 3 bases, the J end by 0 bases, with 6 bases between. The CDR3 has 13 residues.

The chain is built from TRBV14 and TRBJ1-4, with 9 bases identical to TRBD1. CDR1 is SGHDN and CDR2 is FVKESK in the germline V gene. Trimming removed 3 bases from V and 1 base from J; junction bases left unmatched: 3. The CDR3 spans 16 residues. The CDR3 protein is CASSQYRGRTNEKLFF. The CDR3 region has the DNA TGTGCCAGCAGCCAGTACAGGGGGCGAACTAATGAAAAACTGTTTTTT.

This clone was recorded once. The rearrangement links TRBV5-1 to TRBJ2-7; D unresolved. V was trimmed by 0 bases and J by 4 bases, leaving 14 bases between them. Germline CDR1 SGHRS, CDR2 YFSETQ. The CDR3 covers 15 residues. In DNA, the CDR3 is TGCGCCAGCAGCTTGGACGCTAGTTCTGGATACGAGCAGTACTTC. Protein: CASSLDASSGYEQYF.

The chain links TRBV9 to TRBJ1-1; 7 bases map to TRBD1. The CDR3 totals 16 residues. Looked up from germline, CDR1 is SGDLS and CDR2 is YYNGEE. The V and J ends lost 0 bases and 1 base, in that order; junction bases with no gene match: 6. The CDR3 DNA is TGTGCCAGCAGCGTAGGGCAGGGGGGCCCGAACACTGAAGCTTTCTTT. Amino acids: CASSVGQGGPNTEAFF.

V usage is TRBV2 and J usage is TRBJ1-2; D not resolved. Per germline, CDR1 SNHLY and CDR2 FYNNEI. V gave up 7 bases and J gave up 2 bases, with 11 bases separating them. The CDR3 is 13 amino acids. This chain's CDR3 is CASTEEENYGYTF. CDR3 coding DNA: TGTGCCAGCACCGAAGAGGAAAACTATGGCTACACCTTC.

The chain combines TRBV19 with TRBJ1-5; D is possibly TRBD1 (5 bases). Trimming left V 2 bases short and J 4 bases short, with 12 bases between. CDR1 and CDR2 from the germline V gene are LNHDA and SQIVND (reference sequence). The CDR3 extends over 15 amino acids. The CDR3 protein is CASSIKQVTNQPQHF. The CDR3 DNA is TGTGCCAGTAGTATAAAACAGGTGACGAATCAGCCCCAGCATTTT.

Concerning this clone: This sample includes further DNA sequences coding for the same CDR3. This chain joins TRBV12-3 or TRBV12-4 and TRBJ1-5; D remains ambiguous. V was trimmed by 5 bases and J by 4 bases, leaving 9 bases between them. The CDR3 loop spans 13 amino acids. The CDR3 here is CASSLTSNQPQHF. The CDR3 DNA reads as TGTGCCAGCAGTCTCACGAGTAATCAGCCCCAGCATTTT.

In this sample, this clone turned up once. This chain connects TRBV3-1 (or the pseudogene TRBV3-2) to TRBJ1-1; 9 bases match TRBD1. There are 14 residues in the CDR3. Germline V gene sequence: CDR1 LGHDT, CDR2 YNNKEL (reference sequence). J lost 6 bases, V lost 8 bases, and 10 bases had no gene match. DNA of the CDR3: TGTGCCAGCGCCCCGGGACAGGGATTGCCTGAAGCTTTCTTT. Translating gives CASAPGQGLPEAFF.

The chain is built from TRBV19 and TRBJ1-5; the match to TRBD1 covers 9 bases. This CDR3 contains 15 residues. Germline V lookup: CDR1 LNHDA, CDR2 SQIVND (reference sequence). Trimming removed 8 bases from V and 5 bases from J; junction bases left unmatched: 10. CDR3 nucleotides: TGTGCCAGTCTCAAGGGGGGACAGGGATATCAGCCCCAGCATTTT. Amino acid sequence: CASLKGGQGYQPQHF.

The gene calls are TRBV15 and TRBJ2-1, with 9 bases matching TRBD1. CDR3 size: 18 residues. Germline V gene sequence: CDR1 LNHNV, CDR2 YYDKDF (reference sequence). V gave up 0 bases and J gave up 4 bases; unmatched junction bases: 10. For the CDR3, the DNA is TGTGCCACCAGCAGAGATTTGAGCGGGACAGGGACATACAATGAGCAGTTCTTC. Its protein product is CATSRDLSGTGTYNEQFF.

CDR3 sequence: CASTDRGAEAFF. DNA for the CDR3: TGTGCCTCTACAGATCGGGGGGCTGAAGCTTTCTTT. The V gene is TRBV30, the J gene TRBJ1-1; tentatively, D is TRBD1 (5 bases). The V and J ends lost 7 bases and 6 bases respectively, with 15 bases between them. Germline assignment: CDR1 GTSNPN and CDR2 SVGIG (reference sequence). This CDR3 contains 12 residues. The full variable domain, its missing parts supplied by reference TRBV30 and TRBJ1-1, is SQTIHQWPATLVQPVGSPLSLECTVEGTSNPNLYWYRQAAGRGLQLLFYSVGIGQISSEVPQNLSASRPQDRQFILSSKKLLLSDSGFYLCASTDRGAEAFFGQGTRLTVV.

J is TRBJ1-1 and V is TRBV7-2; the D gene is possibly TRBD1 (6 bases). In germline, CDR1 is SGHTA, CDR2 FQGNSA. The CDR3 runs to 19 residues. V was cut by 4 bases and J by 1 base, with 25 bases left in between. Written as DNA, the CDR3 is TGTGCCAGCAGCTCCAAGGAGGGGGGGCGCATCCTTCCGAACACTGAAGCTTTCTTT. This encodes CASSSKEGGRILPNTEAFF. Full variable domain (rest looked up from reference TRBV7-2 and TRBJ1-1): GAGVSQSPSNKVTEKGKDVELRCDPISGHTALYWYRQSLGQGLEFLIYFQGNSAPDKSGLPSDRFSAERTGGSVSTLTIQRTQQEDSAVYLCASSSKEGGRILPNTEAFFGQGTRLTVV.

The rearrangement uses TRBV19 and TRBJ2-6; D is unresolved. The CDR3 consists of 15 residues. Germline V gene data show CDR1 as LNHDA and CDR2 as SQIVND (reference sequence). Deletions cut 5 bases from V and 0 bases from J, with 8 bases between. CDR3 DNA sequence: TGTGCCAGTAGTCACACGGGCTCTGGGGCCAACGTCCTGACTTTC. It codes for CASSHTGSGANVLTF.

Concerning this clone: Other nucleotide sequences in the sample specify the same CDR3. The chain links TRBV27 to TRBJ1-5; 7 nucleotides line up with TRBD1. This CDR3 comprises 14 residues. The trim removed 9 bases at V and 0 bases at J, leaving 5 bases unmatched. Germline CDR1 and CDR2: MNHEY and SMNVEV (reference sequence). CDR3 DNA sequence: TGTGCCAGTAGACAGGGAAATAGCAATCAGCCCCAGCATTTT. This translates into CASRQGNSNQPQHF.

In its sample, this clone was seen a few times. The rearrangement joins TRBV28 to TRBJ2-6; D is perhaps TRBD1 (5 bases). This CDR3 is 17 amino acids long. V gave up 9 bases and J gave up 4 bases, with 22 bases separating them. Germline V lookup: CDR1 MDHEN, CDR2 SYDVKM. Written as DNA, the CDR3 is TGTGCCAGTAACCGACAGAGAGTCGCACTAGGGGCCAACGTCCTGACTTTC. It is translated as CASNRQRVALGANVLTF.

The genes are TRBV29-1 and TRBJ1-1, with D tentatively TRBD1 (5 bases). Germline CDR1 reads SQVTM; CDR2 reads ANQGSEA. The V end lost 7 bases, the J end lost 7 bases, and 16 bases lay between the germline ends. CDR3 length: 12 amino acids. Here the CDR3 reads CSAGEVTGEAFF. In nucleotides, the CDR3 is TGCAGCGCCGGAGAGGTCACAGGTGAAGCTTTCTTT.

This clone was observed once. The chain combines TRBV14 with TRBJ2-7; 9 bases align to TRBD1. With V trimmed by 3 bases and J by 6 bases, 9 bases remained unmatched. Germline values: CDR1 SGHDN, CDR2 FVKESK. The CDR3 has 15 residues. The CDR3 spells CASSQRQGVRGEQYF. The CDR3 DNA is TGTGCCAGCAGCCAGCGACAGGGGGTAAGAGGCGAGCAGTACTTC.

The chain joins TRBV6-5 to TRBJ1-5, with D unclear. The length of the CDR3 is 16 residues. Per germline, CDR1 MNHEY and CDR2 SVGAGI. V shed 3 bases and J shed 0 bases, with 12 bases lying between them. Here the CDR3 reads CASSYSEVGSNQPQHF. The CDR3 region has the DNA TGTGCCAGCAGTTATTCGGAGGTTGGTAGCAATCAGCCCCAGCATTTT.

The J gene is TRBJ2-5, the V gene TRBV7-3; 11 nucleotides align to TRBD2. CDR1 is SGHTA and CDR2 is FQGTGA in the germline V gene. The CDR3 totals 16 residues. V lost 2 bases to trimming and J lost 5 bases; unmatched junction nucleotides: 7. DNA of the CDR3: TGTGCCAGCAGCTTAGGTAGCGGGAGGGCGGGGGAGACCCAGTACTTC. Translation gives CASSLGSGRAGETQYF.

V and J are TRBV11-2 and TRBJ2-7; a weak D match, TRBD2 (5 bases). Germline V gives CDR1 SGHAT, CDR2 FQNNGV. V was pared by 0 bases and J by 4 bases, with 10 bases between. The CDR3 has 14 amino acids. The CDR3 sequence is CASSLDLRGYEQYF. The CDR3 DNA sequence: TGTGCCAGCAGCTTAGATCTCCGAGGGTACGAGCAGTACTTC.

V is TRBV7-9 and J is TRBJ1-6; no firm D call. With 2 bases removed from V and 5 bases from J, the gap between germline ends came to 10 bases. The CDR3 runs to 15 residues. Per the germline V gene, CDR1 is SEHNR and CDR2 is FQNEAQ (reference sequence). The CDR3 loop is CASSLSQVDNSPLHF. The CDR3 DNA follows: TGTGCCAGCAGCTTAAGCCAGGTGGATAATTCACCCCTCCACTTT. The full variable domain, with the rest looked up from reference TRBV7-9 and TRBJ1-6, is DTGVSQNPRHKITKRGQNVTFRCDPISEHNRLYWYRQTLGQGPEFLTYFQNEAQLEKSRLLSDRFSAERPKGSFSTLEIQRTEQGDSAMYLCASSLSQVDNSPLHFGNGTRLTVT.

As for this clone: Other DNA sequences within the sample encode an identical CDR3. The CDR3 DNA sequence: TGTGCCAGCTCCGGGACAGCACAAGAGACCCAGTACTTC. Its protein product is CASSGTAQETQYF. The chain employs TRBV19 and TRBJ2-5; 7 nucleotides line up with TRBD1. CDR1 and CDR2 from the germline V gene are LNHDA and SQIVND (reference sequence). This CDR3 has 13 amino acids. Trimming cost V 9 bases and J 2 bases; bases outside gene matches: 6.

The V gene is TRBV19, the J gene TRBJ1-5; 10 nucleotides align to TRBD1. V shed 9 bases and J 1 base; nucleotides not matched to a gene: 9. Germline V gives CDR1 LNHDA, CDR2 SQIVND (reference sequence). This CDR3 spans 16 amino acids. The CDR3 loop is CASMAQDRGSNQPQHF. In nucleotides, the CDR3 is TGTGCCAGCATGGCACAGGACAGGGGGAGCAATCAGCCCCAGCATTTT.

The rearrangement joins TRBV14 to TRBJ2-7; 10 bases match TRBD2. The J segment lost 6 bases and the V segment lost 3 bases, leaving 8 bases of the junction unmatched. The CDR3 length is 15 residues. Looked up from germline, CDR1 is SGHDN and CDR2 is FVKESK. This CDR3 reads CASSQVLAGAGEQYF. As DNA, the CDR3 is TGTGCCAGCAGCCAGGTCCTAGCGGGAGCCGGCGAGCAGTACTTC.

This chain joins TRBV20-1 and TRBJ2-7; 10 bases fit TRBD2. J was trimmed by 2 bases and V by 3 bases; bases with no gene match: 13. CDR1 and CDR2 from the germline V gene are DFQATT and SNEGSKA (reference sequence). The CDR3 extends over 17 amino acids. Here the CDR3 reads CSASFFTSGTDTYEQYF. For the CDR3, the DNA is TGCAGTGCTAGTTTTTTTACTAGCGGGACCGACACCTACGAGCAGTACTTC.

This chain uses TRBV15 with TRBJ2-5, with 8 bases lining up with TRBD2. Germline V lookup: CDR1 LNHNV, CDR2 YYDKDF (reference sequence). There are 16 residues in the CDR3. V shed 3 bases and J 5 bases; nucleotides not matched to a gene: 11. In DNA, the CDR3 is TGTGCCACCAGCAGGAACAGCGGGAGCCGGACGGAGACCCAGTACTTC. This translates into CATSRNSGSRTETQYF. The variable domain in full, completed from reference TRBV15 and TRBJ2-5, reads DAMVIQNPRYQVTQFGKPVTLSCSQTLNHNVMYWYQQKSSQAPKLLFHYYDKDFNNEADTPDNFQSRRPNTSFCFLDIRSPGLGDTAMYLCATSRNSGSRTETQYFGPGTRLLVL.

The chain recombines TRBV5-1 with TRBJ2-1; no reliable D call. The CDR3 runs 14 residues. Trimming left V 2 bases short and J 0 bases short, with 6 bases between. Per germline, CDR1 SGHRS and CDR2 YFSETQ. The CDR3 region has the DNA TGCGCCAGCAGCTTACCTAGCTCCTACAATGAGCAGTTCTTC. It codes for CASSLPSSYNEQFF.

CDR3 amino acids: CASSLNNEQFF. CDR3 DNA sequence: TGTGCCAGCAGCCTAAACAATGAGCAGTTCTTC. The rearrangement joins TRBV11-3 to TRBJ2-1; the D is unclear. The length of the CDR3 is 11 residues. Germline V lookup: CDR1 SGHNT, CDR2 YENEEA. V lost 5 bases and J 5 bases, leaving 4 bases between the germline ends.